This T cell receptor (beta chain) comes out of a study of a mutant IDH1 vaccine in newly diagnosed glioma. Time point indicated: week 35, safety follow-up. Vaccine doses each comprised 300 ug of mutant IDH1 20-mer peptide, with topical imiquimod. Comments on this clone: Its specificity is not known.

Sequencing was performed with immunoSEQ multiplex PCR; in TCRdb, only in-frame clones are kept and a portion is missing. The profile shows 25,000 to 40,000 clones, 78% of them singletons. Germline lookup yields CDR1 LGHNA and CDR2 YSLEER. Trimming removed 1 base from V and 5 bases from J, with 16 bases in between. This CDR3 is 16 amino acids long. The source of this sequence is a woman aged 35 to 49 with glioma. The sample in question was PBMCs, obtained from a glioma patient whose treatment included an IDH1 peptide vaccine. The V and J genes are TRBV4-3 and TRBJ2-3, with D unresolved. CDR3 sequence reads: CASSQGLILRGDTQYF. CDR3 bases: TGCGCCAGCAGCCAAGGTCTTATTCTCCGAGGAGATACGCAGTATTTT.